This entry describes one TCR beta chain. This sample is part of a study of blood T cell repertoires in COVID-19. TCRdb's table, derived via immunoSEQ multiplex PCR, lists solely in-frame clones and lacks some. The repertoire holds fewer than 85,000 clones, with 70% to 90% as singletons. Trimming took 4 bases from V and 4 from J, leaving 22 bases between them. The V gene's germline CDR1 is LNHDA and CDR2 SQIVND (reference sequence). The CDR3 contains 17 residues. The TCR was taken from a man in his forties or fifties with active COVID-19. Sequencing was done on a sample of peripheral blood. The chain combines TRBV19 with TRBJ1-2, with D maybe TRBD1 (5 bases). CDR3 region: CASSNAAGTYRPYGYTF. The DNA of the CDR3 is TGTGCCAGTAGTAACGCTGCGGGGACCTACAGACCCTATGGCTACACCTTC.